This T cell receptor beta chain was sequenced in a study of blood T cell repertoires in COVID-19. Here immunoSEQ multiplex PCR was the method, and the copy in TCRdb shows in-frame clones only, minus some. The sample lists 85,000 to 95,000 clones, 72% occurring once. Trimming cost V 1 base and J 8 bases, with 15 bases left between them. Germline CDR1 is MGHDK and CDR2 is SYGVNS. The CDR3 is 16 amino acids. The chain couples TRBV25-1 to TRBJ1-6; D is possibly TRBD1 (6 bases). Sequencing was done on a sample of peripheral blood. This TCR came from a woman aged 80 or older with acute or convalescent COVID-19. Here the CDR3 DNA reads TGTGCCAGCAGTGAATTGGGCAGGGGTAGGGATTCACCCCTCCACTTT. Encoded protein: CASSELGRGRDSPLHF.